This TCR beta chain was identified during a study of identical twins. Study-wide findings and caveats: Insertions were fewer in abundant cord blood beta clonotypes, whereas memory repertoires showed none of this pattern. Among out-of-frame alpha sequences shared by twins, low generation probability occurred in excess. Beta out-of-frame sequences displayed a weaker excess of sharing between twins.

This clonotype came up a few times. Its target is not known. Template switching added a universal primer site; cDNA carried unique molecular identifiers. TCRdb re-called the 5' RACE reads with MiXCR, one entry per CDR3 protein. The table has about 200,000 distinct CDR3 sequences, around 6.8% seen once. Another study also made use of these data, one on yellow fever vaccine responses in identical twins.

This TCR derives from a woman aged 18 to 35 in good health. The source material was memory (CD45RO+) T cells sorted from blood.

CDR3 residues: CRAFGGGTNGKETQYF. The CDR3 coding sequence is TGCAGGGCCTTCGGGGGAGGGACTAATGGCAAAGAGACCCAGTACTTC. J is TRBJ2-5 and V is TRBV20-1; 7 bases agree with TRBD2. This CDR3 is 16 amino acids long. Germline CDR1 and CDR2: DFQATT and SNEGSKA (reference sequence).